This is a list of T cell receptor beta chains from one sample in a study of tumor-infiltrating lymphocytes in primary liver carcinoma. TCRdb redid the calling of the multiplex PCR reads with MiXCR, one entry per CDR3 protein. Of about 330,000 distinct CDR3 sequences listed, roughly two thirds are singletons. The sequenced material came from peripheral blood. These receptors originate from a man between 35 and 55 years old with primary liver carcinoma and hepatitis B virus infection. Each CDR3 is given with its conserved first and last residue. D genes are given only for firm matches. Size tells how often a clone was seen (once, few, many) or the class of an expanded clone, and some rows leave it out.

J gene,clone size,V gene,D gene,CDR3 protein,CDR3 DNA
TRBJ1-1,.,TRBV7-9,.,CASSLGCVGGTEAFF,TGTGCCAGCAGCTTAGGCTGCGTGGGGGGTACTGAAGCTTTCTTT
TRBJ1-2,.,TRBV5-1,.,CASSLAAENYGYTF,TGCGCCAGCAGCTTGGCGGCGGAGAACTATGGCTACACCTTC
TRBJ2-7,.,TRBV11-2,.,CVSSLGQAGGRYEQYF,TGTGTCAGCAGCTTAGGACAGGCGGGAGGTAGATACGAGCAGTACTTC
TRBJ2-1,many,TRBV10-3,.,CAIREGVYNEQFF,TGTGCCATCAGAGAAGGGGTCTACAATGAGCAGTTCTTC
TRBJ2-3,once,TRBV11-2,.,CASSLEAVDTQYF,TGTGCCAGCAGCTTAGAGGCCGTAGATACGCAGTATTTC
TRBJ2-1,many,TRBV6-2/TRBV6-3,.,CASSDIATFVFNEQFF,TGTGCCAGCAGTGATATTGCGACTTTCGTCTTCAATGAGCAGTTCTTC
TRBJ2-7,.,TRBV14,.,CASSQGNEKYF,TGTGCCAGCAGCCAAGGGAACGAGAAGTACTTC
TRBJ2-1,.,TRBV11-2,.,CASSRRQGERNNQFF,TGTGCCAGCAGTCGGAGGCAGGGAGAGCGGAATAACCAGTTCTTT
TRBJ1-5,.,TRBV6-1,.,CASSEDPTGRNQPQQF,TGTGCCAGCAGTGAAGACCCGACAGGTAGGAATCAGCCCCAGCAGTTT
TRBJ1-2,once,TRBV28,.,CASSLADIPGDYTF,TGTGCCAGCAGTTTAGCCGATATACCCGGGGACTACACCTTC
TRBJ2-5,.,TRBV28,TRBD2,CASSLTGTKLETQYF,TGTGCCAGCAGTCTTACCGGGACTAAATTAGAGACCCAGTACTTC
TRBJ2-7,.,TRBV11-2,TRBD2,CASSLVVSGWPYEQYF,TGTGCCAGCAGCTTAGTAGTTAGCGGGTGGCCCTACGAGCAGTATTTC
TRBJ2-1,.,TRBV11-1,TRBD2,CASSCGLARVNEQFF,TGTGCCAGCAGCTGCGGACTAGCGAGAGTCAATGAGCAGTTCTTC
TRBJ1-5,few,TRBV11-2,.,CAGSRGEGNQPQHF,TGTGCCGGCAGCCGGGGGGAGGGGAATCAACCCCAGCATTTT
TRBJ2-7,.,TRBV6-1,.,CASSTRDASYEQYF,TGTGCCAGCAGCACTAGGGACGCCTCCTACGAGCAGTACTTC
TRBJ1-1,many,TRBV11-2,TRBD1,CASSLETGAEAFF,TGTGCCAGCAGCTTAGAGACAGGGGCTGAAGCTTTCTTT
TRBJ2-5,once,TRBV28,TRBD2,CASSPNHSGRGRETQYF,TGTGCCAGCAGTCCCAACCACAGCGGGAGGGGTAGAGAGACCCAGTACTTC
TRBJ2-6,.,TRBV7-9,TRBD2,CASGSRGTGASVLTF,TGTGCCAGCGGCTCGCGGGGGACTGGGGCCAGCGTCCTGACTTTC
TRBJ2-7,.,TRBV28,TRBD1,CASRGQGYEQYF,TGTGCCAGCCGGGGACAGGGGTATGAGCAGTACTTC
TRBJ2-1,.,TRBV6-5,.,CDSSYGLTGGEQFF,TGTGACAGCAGTTACGGTTTAACGGGCGGTGAGCAGTTCTTC
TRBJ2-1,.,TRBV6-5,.,CASSYGRVGYNEQFF,TGTGCCAGCAGTTACGGCAGGGTAGGCTACAATGAGCAGTTCTTC
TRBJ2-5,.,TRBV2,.,CASSVGTLQETQCF,TGTGCCAGCAGTGTCGGGACACTCCAAGAGACCCAGTGCTTC
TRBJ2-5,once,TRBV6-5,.,CASSGGLETRYF,TGTGCCAGCAGTGGTGGGCTGGAGACCCGGTACTTC
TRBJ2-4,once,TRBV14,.,CAISQDGTGPLAKNIQYF,TGCGCCATCAGCCAAGACGGGACCGGGCCCCTAGCCAAAAACATTCAGTACTTC
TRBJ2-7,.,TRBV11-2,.,CASSATHSYEHYF,TGTGCCAGCAGCGCAACACACTCCTACGAGCACTATTTC
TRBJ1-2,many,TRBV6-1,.,CASSDSYNNGYTF,TGTGCCAGCAGTGATAGCTACAACAATGGCTACACCTTC
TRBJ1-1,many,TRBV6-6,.,CASSYPGVYEAFF,TGTGCCAGCAGTTACCCGGGGGTTTATGAAGCTTTCTTT
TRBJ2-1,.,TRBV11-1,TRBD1,CASSYNRGSDNEQLF,TGTGCCAGCAGTTACAACAGGGGTAGCGACAATGAGCAGCTCTTC
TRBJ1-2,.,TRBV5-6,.,CASSMAADPASYGYTF,TGTGCCAGCAGCATGGCTGCCGATCCAGCTAGCTATGGCTACACCTTC
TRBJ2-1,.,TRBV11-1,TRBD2,CASNLSGTSDNEQFF,TGTGCCAGCAACCTATCCGGGACTAGCGACAATGAGCAGTTCTTC
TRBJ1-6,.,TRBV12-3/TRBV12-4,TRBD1,CASSPCAGGNSPLHF,TGTGCCAGCAGCCCCTGTGCAGGGGGCAATTCACCCCTCCACTTT
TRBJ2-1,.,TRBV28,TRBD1,CVSSPDRELEQFF,TGTGTCAGCAGCCCGGACAGGGAGCTTGAGCAGTTCTTC
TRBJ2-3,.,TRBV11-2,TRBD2,CACSSHTRTSGTTDTQYF,TGTGCCTGCAGCTCACACACGAGGACTAGCGGGACCACAGATACGCAGTACTTT
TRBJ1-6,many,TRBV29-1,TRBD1,CSAPLGQSSYNSPLHF,TGCAGCGCCCCTCTGGGACAGAGCTCCTATAATTCACCCCTCCACTTT
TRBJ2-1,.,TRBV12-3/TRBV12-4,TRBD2,CASRTNGGCNEQFF,TGTGCCAGCAGAACTAACGGGGGGTGCAATGAGCAGTTCTTC
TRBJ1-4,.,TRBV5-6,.,CASSQVATNEKLFF,TGTGCCAGCAGCCAAGTCGCAACTAATGAAAAACTGTTTTTT
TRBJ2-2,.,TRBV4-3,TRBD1,CASNQSSTGLGDTGELFF,TGCGCCAGCAACCAATCATCGACAGGGTTGGGCGACACCGGGGAGCTGTTTTTT
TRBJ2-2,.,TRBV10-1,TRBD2,CASTDGLAGGATRELFF,TGCGCCAGCACTGATGGGCTAGCGGGAGGAGCTACCAGGGAGCTGTTTTTT
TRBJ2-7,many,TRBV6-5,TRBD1,CASSSRTGGGYEQYF,TGTGCCAGCAGTAGCAGGACAGGGGGTGGGTACGAGCAGTACTTC
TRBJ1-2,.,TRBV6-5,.,CASTSKEGYGYTF,TGTGCCAGCACCTCTAAAGAGGGTTATGGCTACACCTTC
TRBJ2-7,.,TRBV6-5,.,CASSTQGLAFRYF,TGTGCCAGCAGTACCCAGGGGTTGGCCTTCAGGTACTTC
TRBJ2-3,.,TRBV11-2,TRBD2,CTSSLGLAEDTQYF,TGTACCAGCAGCTTAGGACTAGCGGAAGATACGCAGTATTTT
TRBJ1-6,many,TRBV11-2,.,CASSSLPYNSPLHF,TGTGCCAGCAGTTCTCTTCCGTATAATTCACCCCTCCACTTT